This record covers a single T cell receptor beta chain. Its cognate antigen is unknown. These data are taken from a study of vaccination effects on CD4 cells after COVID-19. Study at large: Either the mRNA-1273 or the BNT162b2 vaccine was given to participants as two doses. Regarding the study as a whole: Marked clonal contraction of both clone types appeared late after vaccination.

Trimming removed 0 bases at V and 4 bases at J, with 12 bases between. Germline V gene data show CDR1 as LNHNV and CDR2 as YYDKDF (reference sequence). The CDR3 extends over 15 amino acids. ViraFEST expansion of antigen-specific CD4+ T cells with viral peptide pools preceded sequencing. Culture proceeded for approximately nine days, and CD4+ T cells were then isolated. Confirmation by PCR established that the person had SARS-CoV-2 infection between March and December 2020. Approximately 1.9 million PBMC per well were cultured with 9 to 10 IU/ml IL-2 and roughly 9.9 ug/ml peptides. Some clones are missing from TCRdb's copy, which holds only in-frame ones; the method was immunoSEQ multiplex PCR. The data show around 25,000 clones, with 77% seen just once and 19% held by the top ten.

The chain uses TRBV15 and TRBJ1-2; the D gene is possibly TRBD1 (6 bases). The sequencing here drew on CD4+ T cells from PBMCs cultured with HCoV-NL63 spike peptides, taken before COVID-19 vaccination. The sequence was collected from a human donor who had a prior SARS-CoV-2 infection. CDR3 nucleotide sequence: TGTGCCACCAGCAGAGATCAGGGGACACCCTATGGCTACACCTTC. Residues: CATSRDQGTPYGYTF.